This T cell receptor beta chain was sequenced during a study of blood T cell repertoires in COVID-19 (TCRdb year 2020). With regard to the full study: Samples from collaborators originated in the United States, Italy and Spain and spanned both the acute and convalescent phases of COVID-19. The material from the prospective study consisted of cDNA or gDNA derived from T cells, B-cell-depleted T cells, or PBMCs. Subjects who had been exposed to COVID-19, were actively infected with it, or had recovered from it provided the deeply sampled blood TCRbeta repertoires that made up the dataset. The repertoires were released in a freely available public database intended as a resource for research on the immune response to SARS-CoV-2. Samples came from the ongoing ImmuneRACE study (first 160 participants) plus 1,254 subjects from 6 global collaborators. The sample metadata nearly always contained a de-identified subject ID, COVID-19 status, age in years and sex. Where available, HLA class I and class II types were taken from metadata supplied by the sample provider and were not determined by assay-based typing.

Points on this clone: What antigen it recognizes has not been identified. Per-base qualities were not stored, and no clone one base away is much larger.

Enrolling through a virtual design, the prospective study's participants ranged in age from roughly 18 to 90 years and lived across some 23 United States geographic areas. In the prospective study, cohorts were assigned on the basis of participant-reported clinical history obtained from a screening survey and a study questionnaire. Exposed participants had been in contact, within 2 weeks of entering the study, with a person who had a PCR-confirmed or clinician-diagnosed case of COVID-19. Each participant in the prospective study had whole blood, serum and a nasopharyngeal or oropharyngeal swab collected by mobile phlebotomists. Prospective study participants could optionally give additional blood draws and questionnaires over an approximately two-month period. Before DNA extraction, blood samples from the prospective study were shipped at room temperature or frozen. Broad study findings and their caveats: Clinical and demographic metadata were provided uncurated, with the amount varying by source and participant.

TCRbeta CDR3 regions were amplified from genomic DNA using the immunoSEQ Assay, a bias-controlled multiplex PCR. The original methods were these. Within the assay, amplification of reference gene primers was used to estimate how many nucleated cells each sample contained. To quantify the absolute abundance of each unique TCRbeta CDR3 rearrangement, sequence reads were collapsed and filtered. Productive Simpson clonality was computed per sample as the square root of Simpson's diversity index over productive rearrangements. Held by TCRdb, this immuneACCESS table contains in-frame sequences only and omits some clones. Under half of the omission traces to an unresolved V gene where checked; the cause of the rest is unknown. V, J and clone size were drawn from that table, and D and trimming were deduced from the DNA. The sample table holds some 290,000 clones, of which 90% to 95% were seen once. Less than 4% of the sample goes to the ten largest clones.

Including cysteine and phenylalanine, the CDR3 has 13 amino acids. The entry retains the CDR3 DNA only, 39 bases that are in frame from base 1. V was cut back by 11 bases and J by 5 bases, leaving a gap of 16 bases between them. CDR1 and CDR2 (SNHLY, FYNNEI) derive from the germline V gene. The sample comprised PBMCs or T cells enriched from blood (not recorded which). Here the chain combines TRBV2 and TRBJ1-5; no confident D gene assignment can be made. The receptor was derived from a woman aged 30 to 39 who had been exposed to COVID-19. The CDR3 in this case is CAGHSSRDQPQHF. The nucleotide sequence is given as TGTGCCGGGCACTCTAGCAGAGATCAGCCCCAGCATTTT.